This T cell receptor beta chain was retrieved from a study of technical replicates of blood from a few donors. Measured with immunoSEQ multiplex PCR; TCRdb has only the in-frame clones, and not every one. This sample has about 44,000 clones, with about 96% found just once. Germline values: CDR1 MNHEY, CDR2 SMNVEV (reference sequence). V dropped 5 bases and J dropped 6 bases, with 13 bases sitting between them. The CDR3 is 14 residues long. The chain carries TRBV27 and TRBJ1-4, with D perhaps matching TRBD1 (5 bases). The origin of this receptor is a human donor in good health. What was sequenced was T cells isolated from PBMCs. DNA for the CDR3: TGTGCCAGCAGTCCGATCGGGGGGGATGAAAAACTGTTTTTT. This gives the protein CASSPIGGDEKLFF. Filled out from reference TRBV27 and TRBJ1-4, the complete variable domain reads EAQVTQNPRYLITVTGKKLTVTCSQNMNHEYMSWYRQDPGLGLRQIYYSMNVEVTDKGDVPEGYKVSRKEKRNFPLILESPSPNQTSLYFCASSPIGGDEKLFFGSGTQLSVL.